This T cell receptor (beta chain) was identified in a study of HIV-infected children after antiretroviral therapy interruption. Broader study findings: Naive CD4+ CDR3 sharing between time points fell after interruption began.

RNA-based 3' RACE libraries used unique molecular identifiers. Using its own MiXCR run on the 3' RACE reads, TCRdb lists one record per CDR3 protein. The sample shows about 50,000 distinct CDR3 sequences, around 4% of them seen only once. Many counts were recorded for this clonotype. The antigen is undetermined. The treatment: PENTA 11 planned treatment interruption arm or continuous ART arm. Trimming took off 6 bases at V and 1 base at J, with 12 bases between the two ends. The length of the CDR3 is 14 residues. The rearrangement joins TRBV12-3 or TRBV12-4 to TRBJ1-1; weak D call: TRBD1 (5 bases). The TCR originated in a pool of human donors with HIV. Sample: CD45RA+ CD4+ T cells from PBMCs, pooled from several time points, taken from a donor given antiretroviral therapy, either interrupted or continuous. Subset meaning: naive CD4+ CD45RA+ CD45RO- T cells. The DNA for the CDR3 is TGTGCCAGCAGGAGGGGACCACGGAACACTGAAGCTTTCTTT. It translates to CASRRGPRNTEAFF.